Presented here are 4 T cell receptor beta chains from one specimen sequenced in a study of OX40 agonist ivuxolimab in advanced cancers. The repertoire was sequenced with immunoSEQ multiplex PCR; TCRdb's copy has only in-frame clones and lacks some. The sample records more than 65,000 clones, approximately 91% being singletons. The specimen comprised CD4+ or CD8+ T cells sorted from blood, sampled in a trial of the OX40 agonist ivuxolimab. The receptors here all came from an adult with an advanced solid tumor such as melanoma, head and neck, liver or kidney cancer.

The chain is built from TRBV10-1 and TRBJ2-1; 11 positions agree with TRBD2. CDR1 and CDR2 (germline): WNHNN, SYGVQD (reference sequence). V dropped 3 bases and J dropped 8; count of bases not matched to a gene: 6. The CDR3 extends over 15 amino acids. The CDR3 region is CASSDSTSGGDEQFF. CDR3 in DNA: TGCGCCAGCAGTGATTCCACTAGCGGGGGCGATGAGCAGTTCTTC.

V gene TRBV5-5 combines with J gene TRBJ2-7; 7 bases line up with TRBD2. V lost 3 bases, J lost 4 bases, and 10 bases stayed unmatched. The germline gives CDR1 SGHKS, CDR2 YYEKEE (reference sequence). The CDR3 is made up of 15 amino acids. The CDR3 DNA reads as TGTGCCAGCAGCTCGATGGCGGGAGTATCTTACGAGCAGTACTTC. Protein product: CASSSMAGVSYEQYF.

CDR3 region: CAISGEAGANVLTF. In DNA, the CDR3 is TGTGCCATCAGTGGGGAGGCTGGGGCCAACGTCCTGACTTTC. V and J are TRBV10-3 and TRBJ2-6; a possible D gene is TRBD2 (6 bases). Germline V lookup: CDR1 ENHRY, CDR2 SYGVKD. The CDR3 is made up of 14 amino acids. V was shortened by 4 bases and J by 2 bases, with 6 bases between the two germline ends.

The chain couples TRBV2 to TRBJ2-5, with 8 bases lining up with TRBD2. The V segment lost 4 bases and the J segment 4 bases; nucleotides outside the gene matches: 8. CDR1 is SNHLY, CDR2 FYNNEI, per germline. CDR3 size: 15 residues. The CDR3 sequence: CASSGSLAVGETQYF. The CDR3 DNA sequence: TGTGCCAGCAGTGGATCACTAGCGGTAGGAGAGACCCAGTACTTC.